This T cell receptor beta chain was documented in a study of T cells in localized non-small cell lung cancer. Study-wide findings and caveats: Longer overall survival was seen with higher T cell density measured in blood.

Of note for this clone: Its antigen is currently unknown.

This table comes from immunoSEQ multiplex PCR, and its TCRdb copy is limited to in-frame clones, with some not included. This table has tens of thousands of clones, approximately 84% appearing once. The source is a female donor at least 60 years old with stage I lung adenocarcinoma. Sequenced material: peripheral blood, taken before any cancer treatment.

In DNA, the CDR3 is TGTGCCAGCAGTCCCCTTGGTAGCGGGAGGTACAATGAGCAGTTCTTC. Translated: CASSPLGSGRYNEQFF. The chain carries TRBV27 and TRBJ2-1, with 10 positions matching TRBD2. This CDR3 is built from 16 residues. J was trimmed by 4 bases and V by 5 bases; bases with no gene match: 8. Germline V CDR1 and CDR2: MNHEY, SMNVEV (reference sequence).